The 6 T cell receptor beta chains listed next were all sequenced from one sample in a study of tumour-infiltrating T cells in Burkitt lymphoma. Some clones are missing from TCRdb's copy, which holds only in-frame ones; the method was immunoSEQ multiplex PCR. The table shows around 46,000 clones, with more than 25% occurring only once. The sequenced sample was tumor tissue. The receptors were sampled from a human donor with Burkitt lymphoma.

This clone showed up just a few times. CDR3 in amino acids: CSSNSGPLHDSTDTQYF. In DNA, the CDR3 is TGCAGCTCCAACTCGGGGCCGCTCCACGACAGCACAGATACGCAGTATTTT. V usage is TRBV29-1 and J usage is TRBJ2-3; D tentatively fits TRBD1 or TRBD2 (5 bases each). Trimming left V 8 bases short and J 0 bases short, with 24 bases between. Germline V gene lookup returns CDR1 SQVTM and CDR2 ANQGSEA. CDR3 length: 17 residues.

Comment on this clone: The junction and the germline gene differ at one end; a read error may be behind it. The gene calls are TRBV7-2 and TRBJ2-3; perhaps TRBD1 as D (6 bases). Looked up from germline, CDR1 is SGHTA and CDR2 is FQGNSA. The CDR3 extends over 13 amino acids. The DNA for the CDR3 is TGTGCAAGCACGTGGGGGCCGACAGATACGCAGTATTTT. The encoded protein is CASTWGPTDTQYF.

The rearrangement joins TRBV6-6 to TRBJ2-1; 9 bases are a match to TRBD1. The germline gives CDR1 MNHNY, CDR2 SVGAGI (reference sequence). V lost 2 bases and J lost 6; bases outside the gene matches: 2. The CDR3 runs 14 residues. CDR3 nucleotide sequence: TGTGCCAGCAGTTACGCGGGACAGGGCAATGAGCAGTTCTTC. Translated: CASSYAGQGNEQFF.

This clone showed up just once. The chain joins TRBV6-6 to TRBJ1-3; no reliable D call. CDR1 and CDR2 from the germline V gene are MNHNY and SVGAGI (reference sequence). Trimming took 2 bases from V and 4 from J, leaving 12 bases between them. The CDR3 length is 15 residues. The CDR3 spells CASSYVPQHGNTIYF. CDR3 nucleotide sequence: TGTGCCAGCAGTTACGTCCCACAGCACGGAAACACCATATATTTT.

This clone ranks as medium-sized (0.01 to 0.1%). The chain employs TRBV18 and TRBJ2-1; TRBD2 agrees at 12 bases. Unmatched junction bases numbered 8, after V lost 2 bases and J lost 9 bases. Germline V gene lookup returns CDR1 KGHSH and CDR2 LQKENI. The CDR3 extends over 16 amino acids. In DNA form, the CDR3 reads TGTGCCAGCTCACCATCCCCTAGCGGGGGGGCCATTGAGCAGTTCTTC. Translated, it gives CASSPSPSGGAIEQFF.

The chain employs TRBV5-1 and TRBJ2-3; D remains unclear. Germline values: CDR1 SGHRS, CDR2 YFSETQ. V gave up 2 bases and J gave up 2 bases, with 9 bases separating them. CDR3 size: 14 residues. Here the CDR3 reads CASSFTGATDTQYF. For the CDR3, the DNA is TGCGCCAGCAGCTTTACGGGCGCCACAGATACGCAGTATTTT.